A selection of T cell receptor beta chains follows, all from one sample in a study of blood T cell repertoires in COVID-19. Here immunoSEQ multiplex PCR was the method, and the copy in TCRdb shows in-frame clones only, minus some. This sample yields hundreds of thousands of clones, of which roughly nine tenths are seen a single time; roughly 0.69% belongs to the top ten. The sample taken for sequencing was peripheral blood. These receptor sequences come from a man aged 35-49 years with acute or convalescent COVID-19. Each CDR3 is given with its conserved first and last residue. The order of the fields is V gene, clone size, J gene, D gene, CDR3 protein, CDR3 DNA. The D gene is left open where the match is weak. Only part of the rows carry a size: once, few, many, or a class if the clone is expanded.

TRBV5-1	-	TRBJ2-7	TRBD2	CASSFGIAGVYEQYF	TGCGCCAGCAGCTTTGGTATAGCGGGAGTATACGAGCAGTACTTC
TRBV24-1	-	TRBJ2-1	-	CATSDVAENNEQFF	TGTGCCACCAGTGATGTAGCGGAGAACAATGAGCAGTTCTTC
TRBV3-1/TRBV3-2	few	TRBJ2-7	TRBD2	CASSPDGGRAFSLVPYEQYF	TGTGCCAGCAGCCCCGACGGGGGGAGGGCCTTCAGTTTGGTTCCCTACGAGCAGTACTTC
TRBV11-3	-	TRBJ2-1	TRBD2	CASRLTSGSGDEQFF	TGTGCCAGCAGGTTGACTAGCGGGAGTGGGGACGAGCAGTTCTTC
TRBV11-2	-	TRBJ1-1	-	CASSLQGAEAFF	TGTGCCAGCAGCTTACAGGGCGCTGAAGCTTTCTTT
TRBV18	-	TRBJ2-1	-	CASSPREGNEQFF	TGTGCCAGCTCACCCCGCGAGGGTAATGAGCAGTTCTTC
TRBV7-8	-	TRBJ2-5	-	CASSLADPKEETQYF	TGTGCCAGCAGCTTAGCGGATCCTAAGGAGGAGACCCAGTACTTC
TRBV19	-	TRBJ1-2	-	CASSAYKEGYTF	TGTGCCAGTAGTGCCTATAAGGAGGGCTACACCTTC
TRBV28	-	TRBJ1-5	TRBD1	CASRDRTGGNQPQHF	TGTGCCAGCAGGGACCGGACAGGGGGAAATCAGCCCCAGCATTTT
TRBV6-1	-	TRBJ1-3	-	CASSAITGSNRNTIYF	TGTGCCAGCAGTGCTATTACCGGGTCCAACCGAAACACCATATATTTT
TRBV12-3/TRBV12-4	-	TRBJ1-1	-	CASSRREGGRAFF	TGTGCCAGCAGCCGCCGGGAGGGGGGTCGAGCTTTCTTT
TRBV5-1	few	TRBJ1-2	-	CASSLASYGYTF	TGCGCCAGCAGCTTGGCCAGCTATGGCTACACCTTC
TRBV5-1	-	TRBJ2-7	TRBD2	CASSPEGLAGGLSYEQYF	TGCGCCAGCAGCCCGGAGGGACTAGCGGGAGGGCTATCCTACGAGCAGTACTTC
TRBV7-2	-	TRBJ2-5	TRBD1	CASSEPGTGKKTQYF	TGTGCCAGCAGCGAACCCGGGACAGGCAAGAAGACCCAGTACTTC
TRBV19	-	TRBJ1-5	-	CASSAVPGDTQPQHF	TGTGCCAGTAGTGCGGTTCCAGGGGACACTCAGCCCCAGCATTTT
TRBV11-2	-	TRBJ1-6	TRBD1	CASSFAGTGEPPLHF	TGTGCCAGCAGCTTCGCCGGGACAGGGGAACCACCCCTCCACTTT
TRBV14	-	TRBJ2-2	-	CASSPQTRPTGELFF	TGTGCCAGCAGCCCCCAAACTAGACCCACCGGGGAGCTGTTTTTT
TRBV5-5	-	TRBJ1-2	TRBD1	CASSWTGIGGYTF	TGTGCCAGCAGCTGGACAGGGATCGGTGGCTACACCTTC
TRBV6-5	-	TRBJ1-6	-	CASSSPGSSPLHF	TGTGCCAGCAGTTCACCAGGGTCTTCACCCCTCCACTTT
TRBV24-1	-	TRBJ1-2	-	CATSDWAFYGYTF	TGTGCCACCAGTGATTGGGCATTCTATGGCTACACCTTC
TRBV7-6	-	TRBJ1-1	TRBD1	CASSLGGQGAGEAFF	TGTGCCAGCAGCTTAGGGGGACAGGGGGCCGGTGAAGCTTTCTTT
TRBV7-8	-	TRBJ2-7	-	CASSLVRWGTNTYEQYF	TGTGCCAGCAGCTTAGTAAGGTGGGGGACAAATACCTACGAGCAGTACTTC
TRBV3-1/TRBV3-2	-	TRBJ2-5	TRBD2	CASTSGSGETQYF	TGTGCCAGCACAAGCGGGAGTGGAGAGACCCAGTACTTC
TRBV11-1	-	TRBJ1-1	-	CASSLYRDATEAFF	TGTGCCAGCAGCTTATACAGGGATGCCACTGAAGCTTTCTTT
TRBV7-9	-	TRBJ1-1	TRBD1	CASSPDQGDTEAFF	TGTGCCAGCAGCCCCGACCAGGGGGACACTGAAGCTTTCTTT
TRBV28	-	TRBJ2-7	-	CASSLPGDEQYF	TGTGCCAGCAGTTTACCGGGGGACGAGCAGTACTTC
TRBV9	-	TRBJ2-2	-	CASSATGTGELFF	TGTGCCAGCAGCGCGACAGGCACCGGGGAGCTGTTTTTT